This note documents a single T cell receptor (beta chain) sequence. Its specific antigen is unknown. Base qualities are not at hand, and no much larger clone is one base apart. Genomic DNA was extracted from sorted cells for sequencing of the TCRbeta CDR3 region. TCRbeta CDR3 regions were sequenced using the immunoSEQ Assay. Imported from immuneACCESS, the table was reduced by TCRdb to in-frame sequences with V and J called. These copies leave out some clones; in studies compared against another copy, an unresolved V gene accounts for under half, and the cause of the remainder is not known. This sample comprises tens of thousands of clones, roughly 82% of them detected only once. In total, the top ten clones hold approximately 2.6% of the sample. These data are taken from a study of OX40 agonist ivuxolimab in advanced cancers. For the study in its entirety: Ivuxolimab, which targeted the costimulatory receptor OX40 (CD134), was an agonistic, fully human IgG2 monoclonal antibody. Intravenous ivuxolimab was administered to patients every 2 weeks at six dose levels: 0.01, 0.1, 0.3, 1.5, 3 and 10 mg/kg. Of the roughly 54 dose-escalation patients, hepatocellular carcinoma was present in 19, melanoma in around 15, renal cell carcinoma in 9 and head and neck cancer in 9. A male proportion of around 80% and a mean age of 60 years, ranging from roughly 23 to 85, were recorded for the dose-escalation cohort. Patients were allowed to have had prior anti-PD-1, anti-PD-L1 or anti-CTLA-4 therapy, and approximately 39% of the dose-escalation patients had been treated with checkpoint inhibitors. Partial responses occurred in three dose-escalation patients: two with cutaneous melanoma and one with hepatocellular carcinoma. Peripheral TCRbeta sequencing was intended to test whether TCR sequence diversity was altered and clonal T-cell expansion was caused by ivuxolimab. The paper covers the monotherapy dose-escalation part of the phase I ivuxolimab trial, which included N of about 50 patients. Here is what the overall study found, with its caveats: The antigen specificity of the peripheral T cells that underwent clonal expansion was not determined. After ivuxolimab, expanded clones were on average more numerous among CD8+ T cells than among CD4+ T cells. Low levels of normalized T-cell clonal expansion were also shown by some nonresponding patients. In the 0.1-3.0 mg/kg groups, partial responders were among the patients with the lowest normalized peripheral clonal expansion, particularly in CD8+ T cells. Clonal expansion of both CD4+ and CD8+ blood T cells was observed from baseline to week 6 at doses 0.1 to 3.0 mg/kg.

Trimming takes 7 bases from V and 2 bases from J, and the germline ends sit 11 bases apart. Including cysteine and phenylalanine, the CDR3 has 14 amino acids. Only CDR3 DNA remains: 42 bases, in frame from the first base. The germline V gene encodes CDR1 MNHEY and CDR2 SMNVEV (reference sequence). Patients with autoimmune disease history or receiving systemic immunosuppression were excluded from the trial. Peripheral blood for TCR sequencing was drawn from every dose cohort at baseline, at cycle 4 day 1 and at cycle 7 day 1. The samples were drawn from a first-in-human, open-label, multicenter phase I dose-escalation trial of ivuxolimab. Adults with locally advanced or metastatic melanoma, renal cell carcinoma, hepatocellular carcinoma or head and neck squamous cell carcinoma were enrolled in the trial. Before TCR sequencing, CD4+ T cells and CD8+ T cells were sorted from peripheral blood as separate populations.

This clonotype originated in an adult with an advanced solid tumor such as melanoma, head and neck, liver or kidney cancer. The sequence is built from TRBV27 and TRBJ2-2, with no confidently assigned D gene. Source: CD4+ or CD8+ T cells sorted from blood, taken in a trial of the OX40 agonist ivuxolimab. In nucleotides, the sequence is TGTGCCAGCACGCGAGACGGTAACACCGGGGAGCTGTTTTTT. Its product reads: CASTRDGNTGELFF.